This T cell receptor (beta chain) was found in a study of Ad26.COV2.S vaccination and SARS-CoV-2 variants. Documented treatment: around 19 received Ad26.COV2.S at low or high dose, single or two shots; about 5 received placebo; per-sample allocation not given. The study sampled participants on day 63 after the first vaccine or placebo injection. The V gene's germline CDR1 is SGHRS and CDR2 YFSETQ. CDR3 length: 16 residues. The junction had 11 bases not matched to a gene; V was cut back by 4 bases and J by 5 bases. A note on this clone: The antigen is unknown.

Libraries were prepared by immunoSEQ multiplex PCR; TCRdb keeps only in-frame clonotypes and omits some of them. The table has fewer than 800,000 clones, 80% to 90% seen once. Study-wide results and limits: The TCR breadth and depth analyses may have understated or missed part of the total T cell responses.

Specimen: peripheral blood, collected in a trial of Ad26.COV2.S vaccine versus placebo. The sequence was collected from a person aged 18-60 years who received the Ad26.COV2.S COVID-19 vaccine or a placebo. The V gene is TRBV5-1, the J gene TRBJ2-1, with 8 bases fitting TRBD1. As DNA, the CDR3 is TGCGCCAGCAGCCCGACAGGGGCCGCTACTGACAATGAGCAGTTCTTC. Its protein is CASSPTGAATDNEQFF.